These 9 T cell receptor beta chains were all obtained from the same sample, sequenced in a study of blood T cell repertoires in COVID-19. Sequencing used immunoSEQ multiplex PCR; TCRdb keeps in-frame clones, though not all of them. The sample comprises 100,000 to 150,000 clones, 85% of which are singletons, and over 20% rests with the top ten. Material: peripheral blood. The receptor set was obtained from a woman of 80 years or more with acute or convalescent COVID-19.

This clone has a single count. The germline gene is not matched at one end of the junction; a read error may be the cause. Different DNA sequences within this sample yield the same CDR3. The CDR3 loop reads CASGIRDKLNTEAFF. CDR3 DNA sequence: TGTGCCAGCGGAATCCGGGACAAACTGAACACTGAGGCTTTCTTT. The chain is built from TRBV5-6 and TRBJ1-1, with D possibly being TRBD1 (6 bases). Germline loops: CDR1 SGHDT, CDR2 YYEEEE. This CDR3 comprises 15 residues.

The CDR3 spells CAISGAGTKSDYGYTF. CDR3 coding DNA: TGTGCCATCAGTGGGGCAGGGACAAAGTCGGACTATGGCTACACCTTC. The chain employs TRBV10-3 and TRBJ1-2, with a tentative D call TRBD1 (6 bases). The CDR3 is 16 residues long. Germline CDR1 is ENHRY and CDR2 is SYGVKD. V lost 4 bases to trimming and J lost 3 bases, with 18 bases between them.

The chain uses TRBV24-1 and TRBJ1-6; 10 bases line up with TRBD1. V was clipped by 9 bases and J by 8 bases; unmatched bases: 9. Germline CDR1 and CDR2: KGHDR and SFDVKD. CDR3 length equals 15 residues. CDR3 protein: CATGTGEPSHSPLHF. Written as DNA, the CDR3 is TGTGCCACCGGGACAGGGGAGCCCTCGCATTCACCCCTCCACTTT.

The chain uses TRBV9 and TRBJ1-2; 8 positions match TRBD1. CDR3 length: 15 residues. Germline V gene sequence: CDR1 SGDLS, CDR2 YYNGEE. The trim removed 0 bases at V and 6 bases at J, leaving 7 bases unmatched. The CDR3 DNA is TGTGCCAGCAGCGTAGTACCCGGGACAGGTGATGGCTACACCTTC. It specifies CASSVVPGTGDGYTF.

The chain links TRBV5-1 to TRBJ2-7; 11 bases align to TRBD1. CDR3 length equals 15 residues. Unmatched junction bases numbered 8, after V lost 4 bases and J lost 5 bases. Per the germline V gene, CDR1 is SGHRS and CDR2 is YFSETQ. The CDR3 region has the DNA TGCGCCAGCAGCCAAGGACAGGGGGCATACAACGAGCAGTACTTC. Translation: CASSQGQGAYNEQYF.

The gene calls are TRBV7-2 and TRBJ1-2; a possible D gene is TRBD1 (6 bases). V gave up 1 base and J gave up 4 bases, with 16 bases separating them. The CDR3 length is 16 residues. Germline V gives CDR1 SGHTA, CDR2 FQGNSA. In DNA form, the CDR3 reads TGTGCCAGCAGCTTAGGAGTCACAGGGATCCTCTATGGCTACACCTTC. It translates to CASSLGVTGILYGYTF.

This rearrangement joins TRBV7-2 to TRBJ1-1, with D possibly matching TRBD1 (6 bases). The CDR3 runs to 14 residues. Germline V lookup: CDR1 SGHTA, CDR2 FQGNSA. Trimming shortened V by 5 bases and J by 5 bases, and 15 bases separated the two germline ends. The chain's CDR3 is CASSPYKGGTEAFF. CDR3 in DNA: TGTGCCAGCAGCCCCTACAAAGGGGGAACTGAAGCTTTCTTT.

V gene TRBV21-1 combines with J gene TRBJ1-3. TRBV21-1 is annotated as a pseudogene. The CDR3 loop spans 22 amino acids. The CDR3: CASSPRGQKRNFLTPTGNTIYF. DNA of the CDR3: TGTGCCAGCAGCCCCCGCGGGCAGAAGAGGAATTTTTTGACCCCTACTGGAAACACCATATATTTT.

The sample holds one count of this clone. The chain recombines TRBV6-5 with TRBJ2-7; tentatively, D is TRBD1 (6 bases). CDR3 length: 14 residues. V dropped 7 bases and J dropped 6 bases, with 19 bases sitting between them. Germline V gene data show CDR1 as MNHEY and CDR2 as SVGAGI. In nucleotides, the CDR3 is TGTGCCAGCATCCTAACAGGGAGCGTTGCCGAGCAGTACTTC. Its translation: CASILTGSVAEQYF.